Each of the 32 T cell receptor beta chains below was sequenced from the same sample in a study of blood T cells in healthy people across ages. A J-beta primer mix and a sample-barcoded 5' primer were used in a second PCR of roughly 7 to 12 cycles. TCRdb re-analysed the 5' RACE reads in MiXCR, keeping a single row per CDR3 protein. Found here are about a million distinct CDR3 sequences, roughly 43% of them singletons; the top ten hold roughly an eighth. Sequenced sample: blood. These receptors all stem from a man younger than 45 in good health.

This chain uses TRBV20-1 with TRBJ2-7; D is undetermined. V was clipped by 6 bases and J by 3 bases, with 12 bases between them. The germline V gene has CDR1 DFQATT and CDR2 SNEGSKA (reference sequence). The CDR3 extends over 12 amino acids. This CDR3 reads CSAPLGFYEQYF. The DNA of the CDR3 is TGCAGTGCCCCCTTAGGGTTCTACGAGCAGTACTTC.

This clonotype was observed many times. The rearrangement links TRBV7-2 to TRBJ2-7; no definite D call. CDR1 is SGHTA, CDR2 FQGNSA, per germline. V lost 0 bases and J 5 bases, leaving 2 bases between the germline ends. There are 11 residues in the CDR3. CDR3 DNA sequence: TGTGCCAGCAGCTTAGCACACGAGCAGTACTTC. It translates to CASSLAHEQYF.

This clonotype was detected only a few times. V is TRBV2 and J is TRBJ1-2; D may be TRBD1 (6 bases). Germline loops: CDR1 SNHLY, CDR2 FYNNEI. The CDR3 runs to 13 residues. Deletions cut 1 base from V and 8 bases from J, with 11 bases between. For the CDR3, the DNA is TGTGCCAGCAGTGAAGAACAGGGCCCGGGCTACACCTTC. Amino acid sequence: CASSEEQGPGYTF.

This rearrangement joins TRBV20-1 to TRBJ2-7; 8 positions match TRBD2. Germline CDR1 DFQATT, CDR2 SNEGSKA (reference sequence). CDR3 length equals 15 residues. The junction had 6 bases not matched to a gene; V was cut back by 0 bases and J by 2 bases. CDR3 amino acids: CSARDLSGRTYEQYF. The CDR3 DNA is TGCAGTGCTAGAGATCTGAGCGGGAGAACCTACGAGCAGTACTTC.

This chain connects TRBV2 to TRBJ2-7, with D perhaps matching TRBD1 (6 bases). The CDR3 is 13 amino acids. The germline V gene encodes CDR1 SNHLY and CDR2 FYNNEI. V was clipped by 2 bases and J by 3 bases, with 8 bases between them. This CDR3 is CASSEPGDYEQYF. The CDR3 DNA sequence: TGTGCCAGCAGTGAACCAGGGGACTACGAGCAGTACTTC.

This chain joins TRBV7-3 and TRBJ2-1; tentatively, D is TRBD1 or TRBD2 (6 bases each). Between the trimmed V and J ends, which lost 6 bases and 6 bases, there was a span of 21 bases. CDR1 SGHTA and CDR2 FQGTGA come from the germline V gene. This CDR3 contains 16 residues. The CDR3 bases are TGTGCCAGCAGAACCACGGGGACGTCGGGGGCCAATGAGCAGTTCTTC. Protein sequence: CASRTTGTSGANEQFF.

This chain connects TRBV7-2 to TRBJ1-2; D uncertain. V was cut by 10 bases and J by 1 base, with 13 bases left in between. The CDR3 consists of 13 residues. Germline CDR1 reads SGHTA; CDR2 reads FQGNSA. As DNA, the CDR3 is TGTGCCAACAGTCCCGGAGTTAACTATGGCTACACCTTC. Translation gives CANSPGVNYGYTF. Complete variable domain (other parts from reference TRBV7-2 and TRBJ1-2): GAGVSQSPSNKVTEKGKDVELRCDPISGHTALYWYRQSLGQGLEFLIYFQGNSAPDKSGLPSDRFSAERTGGSVSTLTIQRTQQEDSAVYLCANSPGVNYGYTFGSGTRLTVV.

In its sample, this clonotype was seen a few times. This chain connects TRBV5-1 to TRBJ2-7, with D possibly matching TRBD1 (6 bases). Germline V gene lookup returns CDR1 SGHRS and CDR2 YFSETQ. This CDR3 has 15 amino acids. Deletions cut 0 bases from V and 3 bases from J, with 13 bases between. CDR3 in DNA: TGCGCCAGCAGCTTGGATCGGGCAGGGGACTACGAGCAGTACTTC. Residues: CASSLDRAGDYEQYF.

The V and J genes are TRBV5-1 and TRBJ2-5; 9 bases match TRBD1. The ends lost 4 bases at V and 5 bases at J; junction bases unmatched: 6. The CDR3 runs to 14 residues. Germline V CDR1 and CDR2: SGHRS, YFSETQ. CDR3 nucleotide sequence: TGCGCCAGCAGCGACCGGGACAGGGTTGAGACCCAGTACTTC. This sequence encodes CASSDRDRVETQYF.

The rearrangement uses TRBV14 and TRBJ2-5, with unresolved D. The V gene lost 3 bases and the J gene lost 1 base, with 9 bases spanning the gap. The germline V gene has CDR1 SGHDN and CDR2 FVKESK. The CDR3 is 14 residues long. The CDR3 loop reads CASSHWQVQETQYF. Here the CDR3 DNA reads TGTGCCAGCAGCCATTGGCAGGTCCAAGAGACCCAGTACTTC.

V usage is TRBV28 and J usage is TRBJ2-3, with TRBD2 matching 9 bases. Germline CDR1 MDHEN, CDR2 SYDVKM. CDR3 length: 16 amino acids. The V and J ends lost 6 bases and 5 bases, in that order; junction bases with no gene match: 12. The CDR3 protein is CASSPYSGRRRDTQYF. Written as DNA, the CDR3 is TGTGCCAGCAGCCCTTATAGCGGGAGACGACGAGATACGCAGTATTTT.

The chain uses TRBV6-5 and TRBJ2-1; 11 bases are shared with TRBD1. This CDR3 is built from 16 residues. Germline lookup yields CDR1 MNHEY and CDR2 SVGAGI. V was pared by 4 bases and J by 3 bases, with 5 bases of the junction left unmatched. CDR3 coding DNA: TGTGCCAGCAGTTCTGAAGGGACAGGGGGCTACAATGAGCAGTTCTTC. Translation gives CASSSEGTGGYNEQFF.

This clonotype was detected a few times. The chain links TRBV20-1 to TRBJ2-1; D is possibly TRBD1 (6 bases). The J call is uncertain, as TRBJ2-7 better fits the DNA end. The CDR3 sequence is 12 residues long. The germline V gene has CDR1 DFQATT and CDR2 SNEGSKA (reference sequence). The CDR3 reads CSARGVTGEQYF. The DNA of the CDR3 is TGCAGTGCTAGAGGGGTGACAGGCGAGCAGTACTTC.

This clonotype turned up a few times. The gene calls are TRBV7-9 and TRBJ2-5; D remains ambiguous. Germline CDR1 SEHNR, CDR2 FQNEAQ (reference sequence). The CDR3 length is 14 residues. Trimming took 2 bases from V and 2 from J, leaving 9 bases between them. In DNA, the CDR3 is TGTGCCAGCAGCTTATGGCAGGTTCAAGAGACCCAGTACTTC. Its translation: CASSLWQVQETQYF.

The chain links TRBV20-1 to TRBJ2-5, with a possible D match to TRBD1 (6 bases). The better agreement between TRBJ2-7 and the DNA end casts doubt on the J call. CDR3 length: 14 residues. Looked up from germline, CDR1 is DFQATT and CDR2 is SNEGSKA (reference sequence). The CDR3 nucleotides read TGCAGTGCTAGAGATGGGCAGGGGAGCGACGAGCAGTACTTC. It translates to CSARDGQGSDEQYF.

The V call is TRBV6-5, the J call TRBJ1-5; a weak D match, TRBD1 (5 bases). CDR1 and CDR2 (germline): MNHEY, SVGAGI. Trimming took off 6 bases at V and 7 bases at J, with 10 bases between the two ends. The CDR3 totals 12 residues. CDR3 residues: CASRTQGQPQHF. CDR3 coding DNA: TGTGCCAGCAGGACTCAGGGCCAGCCCCAGCATTTT.

V and J are TRBV29-1 and TRBJ1-3; 9 nucleotides agree with TRBD1. Per the germline V gene, CDR1 is SQVTM and CDR2 is ANQGSEA. The CDR3 is 14 residues long. With V trimmed by 6 bases and J by 1 base, 4 bases remained unmatched. CDR3 sequence reads: CSVGGQGSGNTIYF. The CDR3 DNA reads TGCAGCGTGGGTGGACAGGGGTCTGGAAACACCATATATTTT.

The CDR3, as DNA: TGTGCCAGCAGTCCAAGAGCTACAACAGCAGGGGCAGATACGCAGTATTTT. This sequence encodes CASSPRATTAGADTQYF. This rearrangement joins TRBV12-3 or TRBV12-4 to TRBJ2-3, with TRBD1 as a possible D gene (6 bases). The CDR3 is 17 amino acids. Trimming removed 5 bases from V and 4 bases from J, with 22 bases in between.

The DNA for the CDR3 is TGTGCCAGCAGCCGTAGCGGGGGGGTGGCAGATACGCAGTATTTT. Amino acid sequence: CASSRSGGVADTQYF. The V gene is TRBV4-2, the J gene TRBJ2-3; TRBD2 aligns across 11 bases. From germline, CDR1 is LGHNA and CDR2 YNFKEQ. This CDR3 region has 15 residues. V gave up 4 bases and J gave up 4 bases; unmatched junction bases: 4.

In the case of this clonotype: At one boundary the junction diverges from the germline segment, which might be a read error. The chain links TRBV7-7 to TRBJ2-2, with 7 bases aligning to TRBD2. The CDR3 is 15 residues long. Germline CDR1 is SSHAT and CDR2 is FNYEAQ (reference sequence). The DNA for the CDR3 is TGTGCTAGCAGCGGGCGCGGGGGTAACACCGGGGAGCTGTTTTTT. Translation gives CASSGRGGNTGELFF.

This clonotype came up a few times. CDR3 DNA: TGTGCCAGCAGCCCGGGACTAGCGGGGGCCGATCCCTCCTACGAGCAGTACTTC. As protein: CASSPGLAGADPSYEQYF. The chain is built from TRBV3-1 and TRBJ2-7; 14 bases fit TRBD2. V shed 4 bases and J 0 bases; nucleotides not matched to a gene: 8. In germline, CDR1 is LGHDT, CDR2 YNNKEL (reference sequence). This CDR3 has 18 amino acids.

There are many counts of this clonotype. The junction and the germline gene differ at one end; a read error may be behind it. This chain links TRBV20-1 with TRBJ1-2; no firm D call. The CDR3 covers 13 residues. The germline CDR1 and CDR2 sequences are DFQATT and SNEGSKA (reference sequence). This CDR3 reads CSARVSSRYGYTF. DNA of the CDR3: TGCAGTGCGAGAGTTTCCTCGCGCTATGGCTACACCTTC.

The gene calls are TRBV12-3 or TRBV12-4 and TRBJ2-7; the match to TRBD1 covers 9 bases. The J call is uncertain, as TRBJ2-5 better fits the DNA end. The CDR3 runs to 16 residues. This CDR3 reads CASSYTTGGRWETQYF. In DNA form, the CDR3 reads TGTGCCAGCAGTTACACGACAGGGGGGCGTTGGGAGACCCAGTACTTC.

The chain has TRBV28 and TRBJ2-7, with D possibly called TRBD1 or TRBD2 (8 bases each). This CDR3 has 15 amino acids. The germline V and J ends were trimmed by 5 bases and 5 bases, with 19 bases remaining between them. Looked up from germline, CDR1 is MDHEN and CDR2 is SYDVKM. CDR3: CASSTSGQGGNEQYF. CDR3 nucleotide sequence: TGTGCCAGCAGTACTAGCGGACAGGGTGGAAACGAGCAGTACTTC.

This chain uses TRBV20-1 with TRBJ2-6; D is undetermined. This CDR3 region has 16 residues. Germline V lookup: CDR1 DFQATT, CDR2 SNEGSKA (reference sequence). Trimming stripped 0 bases from V and 0 bases from J, with 9 bases between. The DNA for the CDR3 is TGCAGTGCTAGAGATGTCCACAACTCTGGGGCCAACGTCCTGACTTTC. Protein product: CSARDVHNSGANVLTF.

This clonotype appeared a few times. The chain employs TRBV27 and TRBJ2-7; D call uncertain. Deletions cut 4 bases from V and 0 bases from J, with 19 bases between. The germline CDR1 and CDR2 sequences are MNHEY and SMNVEV (reference sequence). The CDR3 extends over 17 amino acids. This chain's CDR3 is CASSSNKIRASSYEQYF. CDR3 nucleotides: TGTGCCAGCAGTTCCAACAAGATCCGGGCCTCCTCCTACGAGCAGTACTTC.

This clonotype was detected a few times. The CDR3 is CSVVGRGRADTQYF. CDR3 bases: TGCAGCGTTGTCGGCAGGGGGCGTGCAGATACGCAGTATTTT. This sequence joins TRBV29-1 and TRBJ2-3; 8 bases fit TRBD1. This CDR3 comprises 14 residues. V dropped 4 bases and J dropped 4; count of bases not matched to a gene: 7. The germline CDR1 and CDR2 sequences are SQVTM and ANQGSEA.

The chain is built from TRBV7-8 and TRBJ2-1; D not resolved. Trimming cost V 4 bases and J 0 bases, with 7 bases left between them. This CDR3 is 14 amino acids long. The germline gives CDR1 SGHVS, CDR2 FQNEAQ. This CDR3 reads CASSSWDSYNEQFF. As DNA, the CDR3 is TGTGCCAGCAGCTCCTGGGACTCCTACAATGAGCAGTTCTTC.

There are a few counts of this clonotype. The V call is TRBV11-2, the J call TRBJ2-3, with D possibly matching TRBD2 (5 bases). The CDR3 spans 15 residues. CDR1 and CDR2 (germline): SGHAT, FQNNGV. Trimming stripped 0 bases from V and 6 bases from J, with 13 bases between. DNA for the CDR3: TGTGCCAGCAGCTTAGATCCCGGACTGGGGGATACGCAGTATTTT. Translating gives CASSLDPGLGDTQYF. Complete variable domain (other parts from reference TRBV11-2 and TRBJ2-3): EAGVAQSPRYKIIEKRQSVAFWCNPISGHATLYWYQQILGQGPKLLIQFQNNGVVDDSQLPKDRFSAERLKGVDSTLKIQPAKLEDSAVYLCASSLDPGLGDTQYFGPGTRLTVL.

The rearrangement links TRBV6-6 to TRBJ2-1, with 9 bases matching TRBD1. V was clipped by 6 bases and J by 8 bases; unmatched bases: 11. CDR1 MNHNY and CDR2 SVGAGI come from the germline V gene (reference sequence). CDR3 length equals 15 residues. The CDR3 region is CASRNTGTGLDEQFF. CDR3 bases: TGTGCCAGCAGAAACACCGGGACAGGGTTGGATGAGCAGTTCTTC.

V gene TRBV12-3 or TRBV12-4 combines with J gene TRBJ1-2; 9 bases map to TRBD1. V was clipped by 8 bases and J by 1 base; unmatched bases: 8. CDR3 length: 15 residues. Written as DNA, the CDR3 is TGTGCCAGCGGGTACCGGGACAGGGTTAACTATGGCTACACCTTC. Its translation is CASGYRDRVNYGYTF.

CDR3 loop: CASSTGVELAGGSAYEQYF. The CDR3 nucleotides are TGTGCCAGCAGCACAGGCGTTGAGCTAGCGGGAGGGTCCGCCTACGAGCAGTACTTC. The chain joins TRBV7-6 to TRBJ2-7, with 12 bases aligning to TRBD2. Germline CDR1 and CDR2: SGHVS and FNYEAQ. The CDR3 contains 19 residues. J lost 2 bases, V lost 5 bases, and 16 bases had no gene match.